This TCR beta chain originates from a study of spatial heterogeneity in lung cancer. In the study overall: Compared with alpha-chain sequences, beta-chain sequences were consistently detected in greater numbers. In the raw reads, each unique TCR and UMI combination was present more than ten times on average.

This sample's time point: sample taken at primary tumor resection. The donor population consisted of 72 patients with untreated, early-stage non-small cell lung cancer. There are a few counts of this clonotype. Each TCR cDNA molecule carried a unique molecular identifier. TCRdb reprocessed the 5' RACE reads with MiXCR, giving one entry per CDR3 protein. Counted here are about 5,000 distinct CDR3 sequences, approximately 4% occurring once; the ten biggest clones make up 9.5% to 15%. CDR1 is SGHTS and CDR2 is YDEGEE in the germline V gene. Trimming shortened V by 0 bases and J by 0 bases, and 6 bases separated the two germline ends. CDR3 length: 14 amino acids.

V is TRBV5-8 and J is TRBJ1-1, with D perhaps TRBD1 (5 bases). The sequence derives from a male donor with early-stage non-small cell lung cancer. This material consisted of normal lung tissue next to the tumor, taken at surgery. CDR3 residues: CASSLGQMNTEAFF. The DNA of the CDR3 is TGTGCCAGCAGCTTGGGACAGATGAACACTGAAGCTTTCTTT.